The clone carrying this T cell receptor (beta chain) was observed once. The antigen is undetermined. The data originate from a study of OX40 agonist ivuxolimab in advanced cancers. Study information: Participants could have had prior anti-PD-1, anti-PD-L1 or anti-CTLA-4 therapy, and less than 45% had some. Study observations and caveats: Fewer expanded clones were found on average in CD4+ than in CD8+ T cells. The work left the antigen specificity of expanded peripheral T cells undetermined.

Peripheral blood came from all dose cohorts at three timepoints. V was shortened by 0 bases and J by 0 bases, with 2 bases between the two germline ends. This CDR3 spans 13 amino acids. Germline V gives CDR1 MNHEY, CDR2 SMNVEV (reference sequence). Produced via immunoSEQ multiplex PCR; TCRdb's table is partial and in-frame only. This table has 40,000 or so clones, 70% to 90% appearing once. The sequenced sample was CD4+ or CD8+ T cells sorted from blood, obtained in a trial of the OX40 agonist ivuxolimab. The chain couples TRBV27 to TRBJ1-1; no definite D call. The TCR was taken from an adult with an advanced solid tumor such as melanoma, head and neck, liver or kidney cancer. CDR3 region: CASSLSLNTEAFF. CDR3 nucleotide sequence: TGTGCCAGCAGTTTATCTTTGAACACTGAAGCTTTCTTT.